These 25 T cell receptor beta chains were all obtained from the same sample, sequenced in a study of a mutant IDH1 vaccine in newly diagnosed glioma. Their recognized antigens are unknown. TCRdb's table, derived via immunoSEQ multiplex PCR, lists solely in-frame clones and lacks some. The sample yields about 20,000 clones, roughly 82% seen once. Time point indicated: week 23, last vaccination. Each dose delivered 300 ug of mutant IDH1 20-mer peptide subcutaneously with imiquimod. The sequenced sample was PBMCs, obtained from a glioma patient whose treatment included an IDH1 peptide vaccine. Receptors were obtained from a man aged 25 to 45 with glioma.

This clone was recorded a few times. The sample contains more than one DNA sequence encoding this CDR3. V gene TRBV7-2 combines with J gene TRBJ1-2; 10 nucleotides align to TRBD1. Per germline, CDR1 SGHTA and CDR2 FQGNSA. V gave up 4 bases and J gave up 5 bases; unmatched junction bases: 1. The length of the CDR3 is 13 residues. In DNA form, the CDR3 reads TGTGCCAGCAGCTCGGGACAGGGGTATGGCTACACCTTC. Protein sequence: CASSSGQGYGYTF.

In its sample, this clone was seen once. The chain is built from TRBV5-4 and TRBJ1-2; 7 bases line up with TRBD1. Germline CDR1 SGHNT, CDR2 YYREEE (reference sequence). V lost 3 bases to trimming and J lost 4 bases; unmatched junction nucleotides: 3. The CDR3 totals 13 residues. The CDR3 region has the DNA TGTGCCAGCAGCTACCGGGACAGCTATGGCTACACCTTC. This gives the protein CASSYRDSYGYTF.

A single count supports this clone. V gene TRBV6-1 combines with J gene TRBJ1-2, with no clear D. The CDR3 has 15 residues. Germline V gene sequence: CDR1 MNHNS, CDR2 SASEGT. Trimming stripped 5 bases from V and 0 bases from J, with 13 bases between. The CDR3 region is CASSLGYSTNYGYTF. DNA for the CDR3: TGTGCCAGCAGTTTGGGATACAGCACTAACTATGGCTACACCTTC.

This clone was counted between two and nine times. The genes are TRBV4-1 and TRBJ2-2; D remains unclear. Germline V CDR1 and CDR2: MGHRA, YSYEKL. The CDR3 totals 15 residues. V lost 3 bases, J lost 2 bases, and 10 bases lay in between. This CDR3 reads CASSHADANTGELFF. The CDR3 DNA reads as TGCGCCAGCAGCCACGCTGACGCTAACACCGGGGAGCTGTTTTTT.

The chain recombines TRBV6-4 with TRBJ1-1; D might be TRBD1 (6 bases). The V end was cut by 0 bases, the J end by 0 bases, with 14 bases between. The CDR3 has 17 residues. Per the germline V gene, CDR1 is MRHNA and CDR2 is SNTAGT. CDR3 bases: TGTGCCAGCAGTGACTCGCCAAGGGGGGGCCTGAACACTGAAGCTTTCTTT. Protein product: CASSDSPRGGLNTEAFF.

The chain links TRBV6-1 to TRBJ2-5; TRBD1 aligns across 11 bases. The J call may be wrong; the DNA end is better matched by TRBJ2-7. The CDR3 totals 17 residues. Germline V gives CDR1 MNHNS, CDR2 SASEGT. In DNA, the CDR3 is TGTGCCAGCAGTGAAAACTTTTGGACAGGGGGCATGTACGAGCAGTACTTC. Its translation: CASSENFWTGGMYEQYF.

The chain joins TRBV25-1 to TRBJ2-7; no clear D gene. Per germline, CDR1 MGHDK and CDR2 SYGVNS. Between the trimmed V and J ends, which lost 5 bases and 3 bases, there was a span of 8 bases. The CDR3 loop spans 12 amino acids. The chain's CDR3 is CASSPWGYEQYF. The CDR3 DNA sequence: TGTGCCAGCAGTCCTTGGGGCTACGAGCAGTACTTC.

This chain uses TRBV2 with TRBJ1-3, with TRBD1 as a possible D gene (6 bases). CDR3 size: 15 residues. Trimming removed 3 bases from V and 0 bases from J, with 9 bases in between. Germline-derived CDR1 and CDR2 are SNHLY and FYNNEI. CDR3: CASSDRTASGNTIYF. The CDR3 nucleotides read TGTGCCAGCAGTGATCGGACAGCCTCTGGAAACACCATATATTTT.

The V call is TRBV11-1, the J call TRBJ2-5; D perhaps matches TRBD2 (6 bases). This CDR3 comprises 15 residues. Trimming shortened V by 5 bases and J by 1 base, and 14 bases separated the two germline ends. Germline assignment: CDR1 SGHAT and CDR2 FQDESV (reference sequence). The CDR3 nucleotides are TGTGCCAGCAGCCGAGAGTGGACTACCCAAGAGACCCAGTACTTC. Amino acids: CASSREWTTQETQYF.

The CDR3 region has the DNA TGTGCCAGCACTAGGACTAGCGGGAGTTGGGAGACCCAGTACTTC. It yields the protein CASTRTSGSWETQYF. The chain combines TRBV27 with TRBJ2-5; 13 bases match TRBD2. Germline CDR1 is MNHEY and CDR2 is SMNVEV (reference sequence). CDR3 length: 15 amino acids. V lost 7 bases, J lost 5 bases, and 7 bases stayed unmatched.

The chain has TRBV5-1 and TRBJ1-2; D remains ambiguous. The CDR3 length is 15 residues. In germline, CDR1 is SGHRS, CDR2 YFSETQ. V shed 2 bases and J shed 4 bases, with 15 bases lying between them. CDR3 residues: CASSFQIDNPYGYTF. Written as DNA, the CDR3 is TGCGCCAGCAGCTTTCAGATCGATAATCCCTATGGCTACACCTTC.

The chain has TRBV11-2 and TRBJ2-2, with TRBD2 matching over 8 bases. Germline CDR1 reads SGHAT; CDR2 reads FQNNGV. V trimming: 3 bases; J trimming: 4 bases; junction bases outside the gene matches: 7. The CDR3 totals 16 residues. The CDR3 DNA reads TGTGCCAGCAGCTTCGCAGCGGGAGTTGGCACCGGGGAGCTGTTTTTT. The encoded protein is CASSFAAGVGTGELFF.

This chain connects TRBV18 to TRBJ1-1; D gene unclear. Germline V gene lookup returns CDR1 KGHSH and CDR2 LQKENI. This CDR3 has 16 residues. The V end lost 2 bases, the J end lost 4 bases, and 17 bases lay between the germline ends. The CDR3 is CASSPRVRQETTEAFF. The CDR3, as DNA: TGTGCCAGCTCACCAAGGGTCCGGCAAGAGACCACTGAAGCTTTCTTT.

The gene calls are TRBV2 and TRBJ2-3; TRBD2 aligns across 13 bases. The V gene's germline CDR1 is SNHLY and CDR2 FYNNEI. The CDR3 consists of 15 residues. J gave up 5 bases and V 6 bases, and 5 bases lay outside the gene matches. The CDR3 sequence is CASRGLAGVGDTQYF. The CDR3 DNA follows: TGTGCCAGCAGAGGACTAGCGGGAGTGGGAGATACGCAGTATTTT.

The chain recombines TRBV5-5 with TRBJ2-7; tentative D call: TRBD1 (5 bases). V was trimmed by 4 bases and J by 3 bases, leaving 8 bases between them. Germline V lookup: CDR1 SGHKS, CDR2 YYEKEE (reference sequence). This CDR3 has 12 amino acids. CDR3 region: CASSTGNYEQYF. Here the CDR3 DNA reads TGTGCCAGCAGCACAGGTAACTACGAGCAGTACTTC.

J is TRBJ2-7 and V is TRBV5-1; 8 nucleotides agree with TRBD2. The CDR3 contains 14 residues. The V and J ends lost 5 bases and 6 bases, in that order; junction bases with no gene match: 10. The germline V gene encodes CDR1 SGHRS and CDR2 YFSETQ. CDR3 sequence: CASSGGLEILEQYF. The CDR3 coding sequence is TGCGCCAGCAGTGGGGGACTAGAGATTCTCGAGCAGTACTTC.

The chain has TRBV7-6 and TRBJ1-4; D is ambiguous. The CDR3 covers 15 residues. From germline, CDR1 is SGHVS and CDR2 FNYEAQ. Deletions cut 5 bases from V and 4 bases from J, with 14 bases between. The CDR3 DNA follows: TGTGCCAGCAGCCTCTTCTCCCTCAATAATGAAAAACTGTTTTTT. Protein: CASSLFSLNNEKLFF.

The V call is TRBV4-1, the J call TRBJ2-3; D gene uncertain. The germline V and J ends were trimmed by 4 bases and 6 bases, with 11 bases remaining between them. The CDR3 loop spans 13 amino acids. Germline CDR1 MGHRA, CDR2 YSYEKL. CDR3 bases: TGCGCCAGCAGCCTACCCCTGGGGGATACGCAGTATTTT. Protein: CASSLPLGDTQYF.

J is TRBJ2-2 and V is TRBV30; D unclear. The CDR3 consists of 11 residues. The V gene lost 2 bases and the J gene lost 10 bases, with 8 bases spanning the gap. Germline V gene sequence: CDR1 GTSNPN, CDR2 SVGIG (reference sequence). CDR3 in DNA: TGTGCCTGGAGTCGCCCCGAGGAGCTGTTTTTT. This gives the protein CAWSRPEELFF.

J is TRBJ1-5 and V is TRBV30, with D perhaps matching TRBD1 (5 bases). With 2 bases removed from V and 7 bases from J, the gap between germline ends came to 12 bases. The CDR3 sequence is 13 residues long. Germline CDR1 reads GTSNPN; CDR2 reads SVGIG (reference sequence). The CDR3 spells CAWSYGGKQPQHF. CDR3 nucleotides: TGTGCCTGGAGTTACGGGGGTAAGCAGCCCCAGCATTTT.

The V gene is TRBV2, the J gene TRBJ1-1; D remains ambiguous. Deletions cut 3 bases from V and 0 bases from J, with 8 bases between. The CDR3 is 14 amino acids. Germline CDR1 and CDR2: SNHLY and FYNNEI. The CDR3 is CASSEAGLNTEAFF. The CDR3 nucleotides read TGTGCCAGCAGTGAGGCAGGTTTGAACACTGAAGCTTTCTTT.

The chain is built from TRBV14 and TRBJ2-1; 8 nucleotides match TRBD1. With V trimmed by 1 base and J by 12 bases, 14 bases remained unmatched. The CDR3 is made up of 16 amino acids. CDR1 and CDR2 from the germline V gene are SGHDN and FVKESK. CDR3 sequence (DNA): TGTGCCAGCAGCCAAGGTCCCGGACAGGGACCATTGGGGCAGTTCTTC. Its protein is CASSQGPGQGPLGQFF.

The V and J genes are TRBV7-8 and TRBJ2-5, with 8 bases aligning to TRBD2. The germline V gene has CDR1 SGHVS and CDR2 FQNEAQ. The J segment lost 5 bases and the V segment lost 5 bases, leaving 7 bases of the junction unmatched. The CDR3 sequence is 14 residues long. The chain's CDR3 is CASSPSRLAETQYF. The DNA of the CDR3 is TGTGCCAGCAGCCCATCCCGACTAGCGGAGACCCAGTACTTC. Full variable domain (rest looked up from reference TRBV7-8 and TRBJ2-5): GAGVSQSPRYKVAKRGQDVALRCDPISGHVSLFWYQQALGQGPEFLTYFQNEAQLDKSGLPSDRFFAERPEGSVSTLKIQRTQQEDSAVYLCASSPSRLAETQYFGPGTRLLVL.

The rearrangement uses TRBV19 and TRBJ1-2; D gene uncertain. V lost 3 bases, J lost 6 bases, and 17 bases lay in between. This CDR3 is built from 15 residues. Germline values: CDR1 LNHDA, CDR2 SQIVND (reference sequence). CDR3 amino acids: CASSIPPAGLDGYTF. The CDR3 coding sequence is TGTGCCAGTAGTATTCCCCCAGCAGGTTTGGATGGCTACACCTTC.

This clone was counted between two and nine times. The chain has TRBV7-8 and TRBJ1-4; D is possibly TRBD1 (5 bases). V lost 4 bases to trimming and J lost 2 bases, with 8 bases between them. CDR3 length: 14 residues. The germline CDR1 and CDR2 sequences are SGHVS and FQNEAQ. CDR3 in DNA: TGTGCCAGCAGCTCTCGGGGCACTAATGAAAAACTGTTTTTT. Translating gives CASSSRGTNEKLFF. Full variable domain (remainder filled in from reference TRBV7-8 and TRBJ1-4): GAGVSQSPRYKVAKRGQDVALRCDPISGHVSLFWYQQALGQGPEFLTYFQNEAQLDKSGLPSDRFFAERPEGSVSTLKIQRTQQEDSAVYLCASSSRGTNEKLFFGSGTQLSVL.